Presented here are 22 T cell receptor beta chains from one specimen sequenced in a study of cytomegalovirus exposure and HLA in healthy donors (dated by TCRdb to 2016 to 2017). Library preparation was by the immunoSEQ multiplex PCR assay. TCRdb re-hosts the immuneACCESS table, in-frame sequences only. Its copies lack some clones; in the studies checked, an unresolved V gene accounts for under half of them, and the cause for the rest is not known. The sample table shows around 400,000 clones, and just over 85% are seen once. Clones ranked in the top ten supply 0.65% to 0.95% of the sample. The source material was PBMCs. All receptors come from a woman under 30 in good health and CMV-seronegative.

The CDR3 DNA sequence: TGTGCCAGCAGCCCCCGGGGGGGAGGCACAGATACGCAGTATTTT. The encoded protein is CASSPRGGGTDTQYF. The gene calls are TRBV7-9 and TRBJ2-3; 8 bases are shared with TRBD2. V gave up 5 bases and J gave up 1 base; unmatched junction bases: 5. This CDR3 is 15 amino acids long. Germline-derived CDR1 and CDR2 are SEHNR and FQNEAQ (reference sequence).

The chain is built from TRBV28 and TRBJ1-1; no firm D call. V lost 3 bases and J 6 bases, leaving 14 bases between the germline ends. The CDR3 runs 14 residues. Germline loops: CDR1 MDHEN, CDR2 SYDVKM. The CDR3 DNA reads TGTGCCAGCAGTTTCCTAGACCGATTGGCTGAAGCTTTCTTT. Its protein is CASSFLDRLAEAFF.

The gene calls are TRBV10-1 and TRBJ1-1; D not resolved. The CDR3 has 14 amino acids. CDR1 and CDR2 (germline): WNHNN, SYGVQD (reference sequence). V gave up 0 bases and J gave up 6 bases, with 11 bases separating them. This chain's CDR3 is CASSESLSGAEAFF. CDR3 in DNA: TGCGCCAGCAGTGAGTCTCTGTCCGGGGCTGAAGCTTTCTTT.

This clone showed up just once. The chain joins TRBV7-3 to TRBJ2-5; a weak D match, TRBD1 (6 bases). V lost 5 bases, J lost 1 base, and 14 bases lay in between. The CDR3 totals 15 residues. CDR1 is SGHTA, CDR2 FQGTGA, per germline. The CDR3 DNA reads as TGTGCCAGCAGCGTATACGGGACATCCCAAGAGACCCAGTACTTC. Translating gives CASSVYGTSQETQYF.

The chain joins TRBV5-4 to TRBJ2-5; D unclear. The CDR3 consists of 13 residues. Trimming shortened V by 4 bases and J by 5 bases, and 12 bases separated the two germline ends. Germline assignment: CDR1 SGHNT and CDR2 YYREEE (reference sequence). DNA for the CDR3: TGTGCCAGCAGCACGCCGCGGATGGAGACCCAGTACTTC. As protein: CASSTPRMETQYF.

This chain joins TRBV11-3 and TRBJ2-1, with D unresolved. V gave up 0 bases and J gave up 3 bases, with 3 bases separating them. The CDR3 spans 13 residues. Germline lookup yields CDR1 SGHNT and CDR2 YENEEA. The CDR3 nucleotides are TGTGCCAGCAGCTTAGACATCTACAATGAGCAGTTCTTC. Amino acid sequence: CASSLDIYNEQFF.

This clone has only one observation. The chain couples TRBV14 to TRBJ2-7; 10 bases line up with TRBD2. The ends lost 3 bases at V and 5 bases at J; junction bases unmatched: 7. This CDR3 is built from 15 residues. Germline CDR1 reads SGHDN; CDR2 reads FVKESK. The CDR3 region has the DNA TGTGCCAGCAGCCATGTCAGCGGGAGGGCAAACGAGCAGTACTTC. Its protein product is CASSHVSGRANEQYF.

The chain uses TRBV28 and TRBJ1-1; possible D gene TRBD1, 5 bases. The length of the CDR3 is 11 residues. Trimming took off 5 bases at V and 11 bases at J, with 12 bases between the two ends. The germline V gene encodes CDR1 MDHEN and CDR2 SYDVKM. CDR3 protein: CASSPQGGAFF. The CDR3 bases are TGTGCCAGCAGTCCCCAGGGAGGGGCTTTCTTT.

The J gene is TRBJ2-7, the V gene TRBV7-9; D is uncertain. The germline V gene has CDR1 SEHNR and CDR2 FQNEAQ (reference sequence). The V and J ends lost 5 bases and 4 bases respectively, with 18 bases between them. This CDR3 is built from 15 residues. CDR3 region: CASSASSGAVYEQYF. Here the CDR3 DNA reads TGTGCCAGCAGCGCATCTTCGGGTGCAGTTTACGAGCAGTACTTC.

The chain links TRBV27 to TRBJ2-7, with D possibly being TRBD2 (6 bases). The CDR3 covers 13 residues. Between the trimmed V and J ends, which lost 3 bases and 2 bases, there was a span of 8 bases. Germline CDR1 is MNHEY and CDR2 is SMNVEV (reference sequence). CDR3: CASSFKRAYEQYF. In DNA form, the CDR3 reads TGTGCCAGCAGTTTTAAGCGGGCCTACGAGCAGTACTTC.

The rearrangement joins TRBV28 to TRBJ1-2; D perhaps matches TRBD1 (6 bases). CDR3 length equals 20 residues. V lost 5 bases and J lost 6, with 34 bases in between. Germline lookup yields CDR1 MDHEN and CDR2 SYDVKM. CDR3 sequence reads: CASSLQILGTGPVRLHGYTF. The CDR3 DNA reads TGTGCCAGCAGTCTACAGATATTAGGAACAGGGCCCGTGCGACTTCATGGCTACACCTTC.

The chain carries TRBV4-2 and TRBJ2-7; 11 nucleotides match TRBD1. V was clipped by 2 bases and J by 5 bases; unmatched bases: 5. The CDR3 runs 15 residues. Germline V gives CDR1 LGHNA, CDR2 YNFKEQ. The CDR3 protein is CASSQPDRGLNEQYF. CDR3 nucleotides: TGTGCCAGCAGCCAACCGGACAGGGGGCTTAACGAGCAGTACTTC.

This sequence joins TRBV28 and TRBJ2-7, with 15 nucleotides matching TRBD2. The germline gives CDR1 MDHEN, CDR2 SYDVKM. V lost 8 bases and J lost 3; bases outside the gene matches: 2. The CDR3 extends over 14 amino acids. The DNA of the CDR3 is TGTGCCAGCTGGACTAGCGGGAGGGTCTACGAGCAGTACTTC. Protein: CASWTSGRVYEQYF.

Here the CDR3 DNA reads TGCGCCAGCAGTCAATCGGTGGGACAGGGAGATAGCAATCAGCCCCAGCATTTT. This sequence encodes CASSQSVGQGDSNQPQHF. The V gene is TRBV23-1, the J gene TRBJ1-5; 9 bases agree with TRBD1. TRBV23-1 belongs to the ORF category, with a function that is uncertain. CDR3 length: 18 amino acids. Germline trimming cut 0 bases from V and 0 bases from J; bases unmatched to any gene: 6.

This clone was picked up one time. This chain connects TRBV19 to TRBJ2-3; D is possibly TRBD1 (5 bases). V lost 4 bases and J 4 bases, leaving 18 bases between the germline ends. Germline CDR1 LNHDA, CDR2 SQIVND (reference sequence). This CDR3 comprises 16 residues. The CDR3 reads CASSTRFKSTADTQYF. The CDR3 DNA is TGTGCCAGTAGTACACGATTCAAGTCGACAGCAGATACGCAGTATTTT. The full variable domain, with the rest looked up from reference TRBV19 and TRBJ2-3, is DGGITQSPKYLFRKEGQNVTLSCEQNLNHDAMYWYRQDPGQGLRLIYYSQIVNDFQKGDIAEGYSVSREKKESFPLTVTSAQKNPTAFYLCASSTRFKSTADTQYFGPGTRLTVL.

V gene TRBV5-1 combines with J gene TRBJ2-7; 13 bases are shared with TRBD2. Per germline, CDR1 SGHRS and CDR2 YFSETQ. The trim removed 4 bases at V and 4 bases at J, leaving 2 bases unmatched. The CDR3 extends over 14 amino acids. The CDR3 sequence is CASSRTSGSYEQYF. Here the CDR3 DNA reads TGCGCCAGCAGCCGGACTAGCGGGAGTTACGAGCAGTACTTC.

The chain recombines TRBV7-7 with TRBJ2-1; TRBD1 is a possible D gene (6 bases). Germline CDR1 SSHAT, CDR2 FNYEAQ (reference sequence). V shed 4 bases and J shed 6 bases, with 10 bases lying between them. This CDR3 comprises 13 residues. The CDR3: CASSSQGFNEQFF. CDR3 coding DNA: TGTGCCAGCAGCTCTCAGGGGTTCAATGAGCAGTTCTTC. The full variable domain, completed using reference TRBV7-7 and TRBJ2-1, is GAGVSQSPRYKVTKRGQDVTLRCDPISSHATLYWYQQALGQGPEFLTYFNYEAQPDKSGLPSDRFSAERPEGSISTLTIQRTEQRDSAMYRCASSSQGFNEQFFGPGTRLTVL.

CDR3 region: CASSVLAGATDTQYF. The DNA of the CDR3 is TGTGCCAGCAGCGTACTAGCGGGAGCGACAGATACGCAGTATTTT. The chain employs TRBV2 and TRBJ2-3, with 11 positions matching TRBD2. CDR1 is SNHLY and CDR2 is FYNNEI in the germline V gene. The ends lost 6 bases at V and 3 bases at J; junction bases unmatched: 5. The CDR3 covers 15 residues.

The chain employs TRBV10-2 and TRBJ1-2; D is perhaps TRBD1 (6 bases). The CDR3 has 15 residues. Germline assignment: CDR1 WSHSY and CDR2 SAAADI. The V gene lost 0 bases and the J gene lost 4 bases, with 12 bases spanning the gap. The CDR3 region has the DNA TGCGCCAGCAGTGAGTCTACACAGGGTGGCTATGGCTACACCTTC. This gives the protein CASSESTQGGYGYTF.

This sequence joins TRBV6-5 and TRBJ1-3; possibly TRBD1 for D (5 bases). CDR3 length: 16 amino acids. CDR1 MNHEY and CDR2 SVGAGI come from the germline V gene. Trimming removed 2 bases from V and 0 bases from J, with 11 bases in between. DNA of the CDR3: TGTGCCAGCAGTTACAGCGGGACTCACTCTGGAAACACCATATATTTT. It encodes CASSYSGTHSGNTIYF.

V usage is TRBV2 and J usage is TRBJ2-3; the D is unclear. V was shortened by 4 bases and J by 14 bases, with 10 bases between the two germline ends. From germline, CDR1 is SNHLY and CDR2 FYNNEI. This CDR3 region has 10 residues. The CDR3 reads CASSGRQAYF. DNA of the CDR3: TGTGCCAGCAGTGGTCGGCAGGCGTATTTT.

DNA for the CDR3: TGCGCCAGCAGTGGGGAGACTAGCGGCTACAATGAGCAGTTCTTC. Amino acids: CASSGETSGYNEQFF. The gene calls are TRBV10-2 and TRBJ2-1; 9 nucleotides line up with TRBD2. V lost 4 bases, J lost 3 bases, and 4 bases stayed unmatched. Germline-derived CDR1 and CDR2 are WSHSY and SAAADI. The CDR3 contains 15 residues.